What follows are 17 T cell receptor beta chains derived from one specimen sequenced in a study of CD8 T cells in ankylosing spondylitis. TCRdb reanalysed the 5' RACE reads using MiXCR and keeps one entry per CDR3 protein. The sample includes about 400,000 distinct CDR3 sequences, around 20% of them seen just once. Sequencing was done on a sample of blood, either unsorted or a sorted T cell fraction (not recorded which). The receptors stem from a male donor with ankylosing spondylitis or in good health (not recorded which).

This clonotype occurred a few times. The chain recombines TRBV20-1 with TRBJ2-2, with D unresolved. The CDR3 sequence is 12 residues long. Per germline, CDR1 DFQATT and CDR2 SNEGSKA (reference sequence). The V gene lost 2 bases and the J gene lost 6 bases, with 7 bases spanning the gap. The CDR3 is CSARLGPGELFF. For the CDR3, the DNA is TGCAGTGCTAGACTAGGTCCCGGGGAGCTGTTTTTT.

This clonotype was observed many times. The rearrangement uses TRBV6-4 and TRBJ2-1; 9 positions match TRBD2. V trimming: 5 bases; J trimming: 8 bases; junction bases outside the gene matches: 7. Germline-derived CDR1 and CDR2 are MRHNA and SNTAGT. This CDR3 spans 14 amino acids. The CDR3 is CASSPSGDADEQFF. CDR3 bases: TGTGCCAGCAGTCCTAGCGGGGATGCCGATGAGCAGTTCTTC.

The V and J genes are TRBV7-6 and TRBJ2-3, with D perhaps TRBD1 (7 bases). CDR1 is SGHVS and CDR2 is FNYEAQ in the germline V gene. The CDR3 totals 17 residues. The V end was cut by 4 bases, the J end by 3 bases, with 20 bases between. In DNA, the CDR3 is TGTGCCAGCAGCTCAGCGTCAGGGGGGCTCTGGACAGATACGCAGTATTTT. Protein sequence: CASSSASGGLWTDTQYF.

This clonotype was detected a few times. The genes are TRBV5-1 and TRBJ2-2; D is uncertain. Germline values: CDR1 SGHRS, CDR2 YFSETQ. The CDR3 runs to 13 residues. Trimming shortened V by 0 bases and J by 9 bases, and 9 bases separated the two germline ends. CDR3 sequence (DNA): TGCGCCAGCAGCTTGGCCAGCTCGAGGGAGCTGTTTTTT. Residues: CASSLASSRELFF.

This chain links TRBV7-9 with TRBJ2-7; D is tentatively TRBD1 or TRBD2 (5 bases each). The germline V gene encodes CDR1 SEHNR and CDR2 FQNEAQ (reference sequence). V dropped 2 bases and J dropped 6 bases, with 14 bases sitting between them. The CDR3 totals 14 residues. The CDR3 sequence is CASSLPGPGGEQYF. In DNA, the CDR3 is TGTGCCAGCAGCTTACCGGGACCCGGTGGCGAGCAGTACTTC.

This chain connects TRBV21-1 to TRBJ2-2; the DNA was not compared with TRBD1, the D call given in the table. TRBV21-1 corresponds to a pseudogene. CDR3 length: 16 residues. The CDR3 nucleotides read TGTGCCAGCAGCACCCCAGCCCCGGGATACACCGGGGAGCTGTTTTTT. It translates to CASSTPAPGYTGELFF.

This chain uses TRBV5-1 with TRBJ2-5; possibly TRBD2 for D (6 bases). V gave up 0 bases and J gave up 2 bases, with 14 bases separating them. Germline assignment: CDR1 SGHRS and CDR2 YFSETQ. The CDR3 is 16 residues long. The CDR3 reads CASSLVGGTAQETQYF. CDR3 nucleotide sequence: TGCGCCAGCAGCTTGGTTGGGGGGACGGCGCAAGAGACCCAGTACTTC.

This clonotype was found a few times. The chain couples TRBV6-1 to TRBJ2-4, with TRBD1 as a possible D gene (5 bases). The CDR3 loop spans 12 amino acids. Germline CDR1 MNHNS, CDR2 SASEGT. Trimming shortened V by 7 bases and J by 7 bases, and 11 bases separated the two germline ends. DNA of the CDR3: TGTGCCAGCAAGCAGGGTACCAACATTCAGTACTTC. Translation: CASKQGTNIQYF.

This clonotype has just a few counts. The chain recombines TRBV12-3 or TRBV12-4 with TRBJ2-5, with TRBD1 identical over 9 bases. The CDR3 sequence is 15 residues long. Trimming at V came to 7 bases and at J to 5 bases, leaving 11 bases not matched to a gene. The CDR3 coding sequence is TGTGCCAGCATCACCACTACCGGGACAGGGGAGACCCAGTACTTC. Translated, it gives CASITTTGTGETQYF.

The chain links TRBV20-1 to TRBJ2-2, with TRBD2 matching 7 bases. Losses at the gene ends were 3 bases for V and 1 base for J; bases not matched to a gene: 2. CDR1 DFQATT and CDR2 SNEGSKA come from the germline V gene (reference sequence). The CDR3 totals 14 residues. CDR3 residues: CSARASGNTGELFF. DNA for the CDR3: TGCAGTGCTAGGGCTAGCGGGAACACCGGGGAGCTGTTTTTT.

The V gene is TRBV4-1, the J gene TRBJ2-1, with 9 positions matching TRBD2. This CDR3 contains 16 residues. Looked up from germline, CDR1 is MGHRA and CDR2 is YSYEKL. Trimming at V came to 0 bases and at J to 6 bases, leaving 6 bases not matched to a gene. CDR3 protein: CASSQEGLAGSNEQFF. CDR3 coding DNA: TGCGCCAGCAGCCAAGAAGGGCTAGCGGGGTCCAATGAGCAGTTCTTC.

The chain is built from TRBV7-9 and TRBJ2-7; 7 bases match TRBD1. Germline CDR1 and CDR2: SEHNR and FQNEAQ (reference sequence). The CDR3 sequence is 14 residues long. V dropped 5 bases and J dropped 4; count of bases not matched to a gene: 8. In DNA, the CDR3 is TGTGCCAGCAGCCACAGGGGAATTTTGTACGAGCAGTACTTC. Protein: CASSHRGILYEQYF.

The chain recombines TRBV28 with TRBJ2-5, with 7 bases fitting TRBD2. The V and J ends lost 5 bases and 5 bases, in that order; junction bases with no gene match: 14. The CDR3 has 16 amino acids. The V gene's germline CDR1 is MDHEN and CDR2 SYDVKM. The CDR3, as DNA: TGTGCCAGCAGTCTCCTCCGGGGAGGGTTCGATGAGACCCAGTACTTC. It codes for CASSLLRGGFDETQYF. Together with reference TRBV28 and TRBJ2-5, the CDR3 gives the full variable domain: DVKVTQSSRYLVKRTGEKVFLECVQDMDHENMFWYRQDPGLGLRLIYFSYDVKMKEKGDIPEGYSVSREKKERFSLILESASTNQTSMYLCASSLLRGGFDETQYFGPGTRLLVL.

The V and J genes are TRBV20-1 and TRBJ2-2; a weak D match, TRBD2 (5 bases). The V end lost 1 base, the J end lost 1 base, and 10 bases lay between the germline ends. The CDR3 spans 15 residues. In germline, CDR1 is DFQATT, CDR2 SNEGSKA (reference sequence). The DNA of the CDR3 is TGCAGTGCTAGAGTCTGGACTGTGAACACCGGGGAGCTGTTTTTT. It specifies CSARVWTVNTGELFF.

V gene TRBV27 combines with J gene TRBJ2-5; TRBD1 matches 12 bases. The V gene's germline CDR1 is MNHEY and CDR2 SMNVEV (reference sequence). V gave up 9 bases and J gave up 4 bases; unmatched junction bases: 9. This CDR3 has 15 residues. The CDR3 nucleotides are TGTGCCAGTTCCCCTGGGACAGGGGGCAGAGAGACCCAGTACTTC. Amino acids: CASSPGTGGRETQYF.

This clonotype was seen a few times. J is TRBJ2-1 and V is TRBV11-2; TRBD2 might be the D (5 bases). With 6 bases removed from V and 5 bases from J, the gap between germline ends came to 11 bases. The germline V gene has CDR1 SGHAT and CDR2 FQNNGV. CDR3 length equals 13 residues. The CDR3 is CASRGLGDNEQFF. The DNA for the CDR3 is TGTGCCAGCAGGGGCTTGGGAGACAATGAGCAGTTCTTC.

Comment on this clonotype: This sequence may be a read error, since a much larger clone differs from it by one base. The chain recombines TRBV29-1 with TRBJ2-5, with TRBD2 identical over 8 bases. The CDR3 runs to 11 residues. Germline values: CDR1 SQVTM, CDR2 ANQGSEA. CDR3 nucleotides: TGCGGCGTTCGGGGGGGAGAGACCCAGTACTTC. It translates to CGVRGGETQYF.